The next 4 T cell receptor beta chains were all read from a single sample in a study of cytomegalovirus exposure and HLA in healthy donors. The data were produced by immunoSEQ multiplex PCR, yet TCRdb's version contains in-frame clones alone and is incomplete. In the table there are around 250,000 clones, around 90% of which are singletons. The sample taken for sequencing was PBMCs. These receptors came from a woman aged 25 to 39 in good health and CMV-seronegative.

This clone is a singleton in its sample. The chain is built from TRBV7-9 and TRBJ2-2, with 13 positions matching TRBD2. J was trimmed by 1 base and V by 5 bases; bases with no gene match: 7. The CDR3 loop spans 18 amino acids. Germline V gives CDR1 SEHNR, CDR2 FQNEAQ (reference sequence). CDR3 amino acids: CASSAGLAGKENTGELFF. The CDR3 DNA follows: TGTGCCAGCAGCGCGGGACTAGCGGGAAAGGAGAACACCGGGGAGCTGTTTTTT.

The chain employs TRBV27 and TRBJ2-1; D not certain. The CDR3 length is 13 residues. V gave up 6 bases and J gave up 6 bases, with 12 bases separating them. The V gene's germline CDR1 is MNHEY and CDR2 SMNVEV (reference sequence). The CDR3 loop is CASRIADVNEQFF. DNA for the CDR3: TGTGCCAGCAGGATAGCCGACGTCAATGAGCAGTTCTTC.

The chain is built from TRBV19 and TRBJ2-7, with 9 bases fitting TRBD2. This CDR3 has 14 residues. Germline V gene data show CDR1 as LNHDA and CDR2 as SQIVND (reference sequence). V was clipped by 10 bases and J by 4 bases; unmatched bases: 11. CDR3 sequence: CATSPLAGPYEQYF. The CDR3, as DNA: TGTGCCACCTCCCCACTAGCGGGCCCTTACGAGCAGTACTTC.

The rearrangement uses TRBV13 and TRBJ2-3; TRBD1 agrees at 9 bases. This CDR3 region has 15 residues. Germline V lookup: CDR1 PRHDT, CDR2 FYEKMQ (reference sequence). Losses at the gene ends were 5 bases for V and 4 bases for J; bases not matched to a gene: 7. The CDR3: CASSDGTGRADTQYF. CDR3 coding DNA: TGTGCCAGCAGCGACGGGACAGGGAGGGCAGATACGCAGTATTTT.